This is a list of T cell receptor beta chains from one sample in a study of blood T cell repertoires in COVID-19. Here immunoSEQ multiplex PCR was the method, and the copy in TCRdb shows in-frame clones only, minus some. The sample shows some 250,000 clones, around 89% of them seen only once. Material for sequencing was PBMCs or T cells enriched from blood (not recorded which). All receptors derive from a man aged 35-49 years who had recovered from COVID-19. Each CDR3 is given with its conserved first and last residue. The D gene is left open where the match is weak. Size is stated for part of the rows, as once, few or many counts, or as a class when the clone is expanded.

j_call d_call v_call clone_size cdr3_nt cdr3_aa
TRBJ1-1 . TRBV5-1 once TGCGCCAGCAGCTTGGACCTTAGTATGAGCGACATCGGACAGACGAACACTGAAGCTTTCTTT CASSLDLSMSDIGQTNTEAFF
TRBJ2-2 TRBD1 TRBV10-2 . TGCGCCAGCAGAGGACAGGATCTGGCCGGGGAGCTGTTTTTT CASRGQDLAGELFF
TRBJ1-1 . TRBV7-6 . TGTGCCAGCAGCCAACAGGGCTGGGGCACTGAAGCTTTCTTT CASSQQGWGTEAFF
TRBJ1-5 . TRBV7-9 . TGTGCCAGCAGCTTACGGGACAACAATCAGCCCCAGCATTTT CASSLRDNNQPQHF
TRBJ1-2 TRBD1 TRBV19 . TGTGCCAGTAGTGTCCGAACCGGGACAGGGTTCGGAGCTAACTATGGCTACACCTTC CASSVRTGTGFGANYGYTF
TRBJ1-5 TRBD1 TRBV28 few TGTGCCAGCAGTTTGGACAGGGGCAATCAGCCCCAGCATTTT CASSLDRGNQPQHF
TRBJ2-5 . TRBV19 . TGTGCCAGTAGTGTGGATCAGGGGAACCAAGAGACCCAGTACTTC CASSVDQGNQETQYF
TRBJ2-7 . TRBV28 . TGTGCCAGCAGTCCCGAGCGCCACGAGCAGTACTTC CASSPERHEQYF
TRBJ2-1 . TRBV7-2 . TGTGCCAGCAGCTTAGAACCAACTAGGAGCTCCTACAATGAGCAGTTCTTC CASSLEPTRSSYNEQFF
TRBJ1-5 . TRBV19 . TGTGCCACCGTCGATCGGGACAATCAGCCCCAGCATTTT CATVDRDNQPQHF
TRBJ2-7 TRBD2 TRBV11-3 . TGTGCCAGCAGCTCTGCGGGACTAGCTTTTCACGAGCAGTACTTC CASSSAGLAFHEQYF
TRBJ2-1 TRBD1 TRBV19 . TGTGCCAGTACGCAACCGGGACAGGGGAACTTTGAGCAGTTCTTC CASTQPGQGNFEQFF
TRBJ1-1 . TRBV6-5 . TGTGCCAGCAGTACCCACAGGAATCTGGGCACTGAAGCTTTCTTT CASSTHRNLGTEAFF
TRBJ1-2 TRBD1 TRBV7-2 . TGTGCCAGCAGCTTATTTTTGGGACAGGGGTATGGCTACACCTTC CASSLFLGQGYGYTF
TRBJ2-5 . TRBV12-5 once TGTGCTAGTGGTTTGTCGGGGGAGACCCAGTACTTC CASGLSGETQYF
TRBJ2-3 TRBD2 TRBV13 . TGTGCCAGCAGCTTATTGACTAGCGGGTTCTCAGATACGCAGTATTTT CASSLLTSGFSDTQYF
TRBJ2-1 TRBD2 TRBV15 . TGTGCCACCAGCAGAGAGTCTAGCGGGGGGGCAGATGAGCAGTTCTTC CATSRESSGGADEQFF
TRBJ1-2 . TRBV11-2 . TGTGCCAGCAGCTTAGGGAACAGGCCTAACTATGGCTACACCTTC CASSLGNRPNYGYTF
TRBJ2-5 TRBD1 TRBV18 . TGTGCCAGCTCACCACCGAGCAGGGGGGAGACCCAGTACTTC CASSPPSRGETQYF
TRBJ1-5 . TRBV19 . TGTGCCAGCACACTCGGGAGTTACAATCAGCCCCAGCATTTT CASTLGSYNQPQHF
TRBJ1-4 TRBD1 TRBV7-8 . TGTGCCAGCAGCACCCGGACAGGGCGACGTGAAAAACTGTTTTTT CASSTRTGRREKLFF
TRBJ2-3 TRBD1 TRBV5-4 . TGTGCCAGCGGACAAGGGGGCCCCACAGATACGCAGTATTTT CASGQGGPTDTQYF
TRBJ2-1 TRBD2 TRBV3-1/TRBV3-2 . TGTGCCAGCAGCCCGGCACTAGCGGGGGGATACTACAATGAGCAGTTCTTC CASSPALAGGYYNEQFF
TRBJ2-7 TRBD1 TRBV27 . TGTGCCAGCAGCAGGGGACAGTGGAGCTCCTACGAGCAGTACTTC CASSRGQWSSYEQYF
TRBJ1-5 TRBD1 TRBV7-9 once TGTGCCAGCAGCCGGACAGGGATCGGGGATCAGCCCCAGCATTTT CASSRTGIGDQPQHF
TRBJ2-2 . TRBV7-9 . TGTGCCAGCAGCGCCATGACAGTGTCCGGGGAGCTGTTTTTT CASSAMTVSGELFF
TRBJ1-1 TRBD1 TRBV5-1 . TGCGCCAGCAGCTTACCCGGGACAGGGTTGACTGAAGCTTTCTTT CASSLPGTGLTEAFF
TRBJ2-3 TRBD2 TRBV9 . TGTGCCAGCAGCGCACTAGCGGGAAGTTCAGATACGCAGTATTTT CASSALAGSSDTQYF
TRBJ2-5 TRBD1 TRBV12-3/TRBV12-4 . TGTGCCAGCACCCGGGACAGCCAAGAGACCCAGTACTTC CASTRDSQETQYF
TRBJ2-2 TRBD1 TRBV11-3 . TGTGCCACTCAAATTCCGGGACAGGAGAACACCGGGGAGCTGTTTTTT CATQIPGQENTGELFF
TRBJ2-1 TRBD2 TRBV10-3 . TGTGCCATCGGTGTGACTAGCGCCGAGCAGTTCTTC CAIGVTSAEQFF
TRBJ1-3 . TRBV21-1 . TGTGCCAGCAGCAAAGAGGCAGGAGGAAACACCATATATTTT CASSKEAGGNTIYF
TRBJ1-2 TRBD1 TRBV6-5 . TGTGCCAGCAGTTCCGGGACAGGAATATGGGGCTACACCTTC CASSSGTGIWGYTF
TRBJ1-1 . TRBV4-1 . TGCGCCAGCAGCCAAGGACACCTCATGAACACTGAAGCTTTCTTT CASSQGHLMNTEAFF
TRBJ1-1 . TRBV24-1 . TGTGCCACCAGGGACTCGGGCTGGAACACTGAAGCTTTCTTT CATRDSGWNTEAFF
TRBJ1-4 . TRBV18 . TGTGCCAGCTCATTAACAGGAGATAATGAAGTCGCGATAATTTTT CASSLTGDNEVAIIF
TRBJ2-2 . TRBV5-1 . TGCGCCAGCAGCTGGGCAGGCACCGGGGAGCTGTTTTTT CASSWAGTGELFF
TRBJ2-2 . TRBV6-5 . TGTGCCAGCAGTTACAGGGGGAACACCGGGGAGCTGTTTTTT CASSYRGNTGELFF
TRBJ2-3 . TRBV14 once TGTGCCAGCAGCCAAGATTACAGGGTGGCAGATACGCAGTATTTT CASSQDYRVADTQYF
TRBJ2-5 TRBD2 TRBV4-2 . TGTGCCAGCAGCCAAGATGTAGGAGCCAGCGGGGTCCAAGAGACCCAGTACTTC CASSQDVGASGVQETQYF
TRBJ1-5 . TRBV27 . TGTGCCAGCAGTTTGAGCCGGAGCAATCAGCCCCAGCATTTT CASSLSRSNQPQHF
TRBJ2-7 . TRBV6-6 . TGTGCCAGCAGTTACTCATGGACAGCCTCCTACGAGCAGTACTTC CASSYSWTASYEQYF
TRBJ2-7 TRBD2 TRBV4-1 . TGCGCCAGCAGCCAAGGGTTTAGCGGGGGCCACGAGCAGTACTTC CASSQGFSGGHEQYF
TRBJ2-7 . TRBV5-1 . TGCGCCAGCAGTTACCAGGGCTATTCCTACGAGCAGTACTTC CASSYQGYSYEQYF
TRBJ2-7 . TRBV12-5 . TGTGCTAGTGGTAAGACAGATTACGAGCAGTACTTC CASGKTDYEQYF
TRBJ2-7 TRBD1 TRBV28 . TGTGCCAGCAGTTTATCCGGGACAGGGGCTTACGAGCAGTACTTC CASSLSGTGAYEQYF
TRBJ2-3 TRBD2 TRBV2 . TGTGCCAGCAGTCCCCAAAGGCGGGGGGAATTAGATACGCAGTATTTT CASSPQRRGELDTQYF
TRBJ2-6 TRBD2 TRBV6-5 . TGTGCCAGCAGTTATCGCGGGAGCTCTGGGGCCAACGTCCTGACTTTC CASSYRGSSGANVLTF
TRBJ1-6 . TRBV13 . TGTGCCAGCAGCTTACAGCGGCAGAACTCCTATAATTCACCCCTCCACTTT CASSLQRQNSYNSPLHF
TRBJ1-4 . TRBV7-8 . TGTGCCAGCAGCTTAGTCAGCCCTACTATTAATGAAAAACTGTTTTTT CASSLVSPTINEKLFF